The entry below describes one T cell receptor beta chain. Its antigen is unidentified. A read error may be the cause here, since a much bigger clone is one base away. This CDR3 comprises 14 residues. The ends lost 3 bases at V and 4 bases at J; junction bases unmatched: 4. Per germline, CDR1 MNHNS and CDR2 SASEGT. In building TCR beta libraries, iRepertoire HTBI primers were used together with Arm-PCR of CDR3 regions. Each CDR3 protein is one row after TCRdb ran MiXCR on the multiplex PCR reads. Of some 350,000 distinct CDR3 sequences in the sample, 16% were seen once. The time point here: newly diagnosed GD, antithyroid drugs for less than 3 months. The TCR library was prepared using RNA isolated from PBMCs. This sample is part of a study of regulatory T cells in long-lasting Graves disease. Study-level points and caveats: With persistent disease, TRBV28, TRBJ1-2 and TRBJ2-5 were the favored segments.

This sample also appeared in a second study, on T cells in Graves' hyperthyroidism and ophthalmopathy. Per that paper: When ophthalmopathy did not progress within 18 months, Graves' hyperthyroidism was considered stable. Investigators excluded patients with uncontrolled infection, other autoimmune disease, pregnancy or lactation. A set of HTBI primers served as the primers for a first-round RT-PCR of the TCR CDR3.

The material was peripheral blood mononuclear cells (PBMCs), obtained at new diagnosis, from a patient treated with antithyroid drugs. The chain couples TRBV6-1 to TRBJ1-2; 8 bases line up with TRBD1. This sequence was found in a woman between 18 and 30 years old with Graves disease. The CDR3 sequence is CASSDGQGSYGYTF. The CDR3 nucleotides are TGTGCCAGCAGTGACGGACAGGGCAGCTATGGCTACACCTTC.